Listed below are T cell receptor beta chains from one sample, sequenced in a study of T-cell reconstitution after alpha-beta-depleted transplantation in children. TCRdb recomputed calls from the PCR reads with MiXCR, one row per CDR3 protein. Of more than 500,000 distinct CDR3 sequences in the sample, 9.5% to 12% were seen once. The material sequenced was PBMCs, mostly from graft donor cells, taken 180 days after TCRalphabeta/CD19-depleted stem cell transplant. The receptor set was obtained from a female patient between 2 and 10 years old who had a stem cell transplant for aplastic anemia, so the T cells may come from the graft donor. Each CDR3 is given with its conserved first and last residue. A D gene is named only where the DNA matches it firmly. Clone size is shown for a subset of rows, as once, few, many or a class of expanded clone.

TRBJ2-3 | - | many | TRBV15 | CATSRLNRVGTDTQYF | TGTGCCACCAGCAGACTTAACAGGGTCGGCACAGATACGCAGTATTTT
TRBJ2-3 | TRBD2 | - | TRBV12-3/TRBV12-4 | CASSPGGMPAQYF | TGTGCCAGCAGTCCGGGAGGGATGCCGGCGCAGTATTTT
TRBJ2-3 | TRBD2 | - | TRBV28 | CASSPGNSGTYTDTQYF | TGTGCCAGCAGTCCCGGGAATAGCGGGACTTACACAGATACGCAGTATTTT
TRBJ1-5 | TRBD1 | - | TRBV19 | CASRTDRSQPQHF | TGTGCCAGTAGGACGGACAGGAGTCAGCCCCAGCATTTT
TRBJ1-2 | - | once | TRBV19 | CASSTGPYRYGYTF | TGTGCCAGTAGTACGGGGCCTTACCGGTATGGCTACACCTTC
TRBJ1-2 | - | few | TRBV28 | CASGRSYGYTF | TGTGCCAGCGGCAGATCCTATGGCTACACCTTC
TRBJ1-2 | TRBD1 | few | TRBV14 | CASSQGDRRGGYTF | TGTGCCAGCAGCCAAGGGGACAGGAGGGGTGGCTACACCTTC
TRBJ2-2 | - | - | TRBV20-1 | CSARSGRTGELFF | TGCAGTGCTCGATCCGGACGGACCGGGGAGCTGTTTTTT
TRBJ2-2 | TRBD1 | - | TRBV7-1 | CASSSPNRTGATGELFF | TGTGCCAGCAGCTCCCCAAATCGGACAGGGGCCACCGGGGAGCTGTTTTTT
TRBJ2-1 | TRBD2 | - | TRBV7-2 | CASSLQREGLDEQFF | TGTGCCAGCAGCTTACAGCGGGAGGGCCTCGATGAGCAGTTCTTC
TRBJ2-3 | - | - | TRBV7-2 | CASSLGLQGGLLGTDTQYF | TGTGCCAGCAGCTTGGGGCTCCAGGGGGGCTTACTAGGCACAGATACGCAGTATTTT
TRBJ1-4 | - | few | TRBV6-1 | CASSEKLPRQFF | TGTGCCAGCAGTGAAAAATTACCGCGACAGTTTTTT
TRBJ1-5 | - | - | TRBV6-2/TRBV6-3 | CASSRRTVSNQPQHF | TGTGCCAGCAGTAGACGGACAGTTAGCAATCAGCCCCAGCATTTT
TRBJ1-5 | - | many | TRBV6-5 | CASSYSNNQPQHF | TGTGCCAGCAGTTACAGTAACAATCAGCCCCAGCATTTT
TRBJ2-3 | - | few | TRBV27 | CATRRREIDTQYF | TGTGCCACCAGACGACGCGAGATAGATACGCAGTATTTT
TRBJ1-2 | - | few | TRBV20-1 | CSAREMFYGYTF | TGCAGTGCTAGAGAGATGTTCTATGGCTACACCTTC
TRBJ2-1 | TRBD2 | few | TRBV29-1 | CSVLRTSGNEQFF | TGCAGCGTCCTCCGGACTAGCGGAAATGAGCAGTTCTTC
TRBJ1-2 | TRBD1 | many | TRBV6-5 | CASSLLGQGGGYGYTF | TGTGCCAGCAGTTTACTTGGACAGGGGGGAGGCTATGGCTACACCTTC
TRBJ1-1 | - | few | TRBV7-2 | CASSLGSSAEAFF | TGTGCCAGCAGCTTAGGTTCTTCAGCAGAAGCTTTCTTT
TRBJ2-5 | TRBD2 | few | TRBV12-3/TRBV12-4 | CASSLAKLAGVLETQYF | TGTGCCAGCAGTTTAGCGAAGCTAGCGGGAGTTCTGGAGACCCAGTACTTC
TRBJ2-1 | - | - | TRBV10-3 | CAISDWGLQVNEQFF | TGTGCCATCAGTGACTGGGGACTTCAGGTCAATGAGCAGTTCTTC
TRBJ2-5 | TRBD2 | - | TRBV4-3 | CASSQGTSGGGETQYF | TGCGCCAGCAGCCAGGGGACTAGCGGAGGGGGGGAGACCCAGTACTTC
TRBJ2-7 | - | many | TRBV7-9 | CASSGQEAYEQYF | TGTGCCAGCAGCGGCCAGGAGGCCTACGAGCAGTACTTC
TRBJ2-1 | - | once | TRBV10-3 | CAINLAKNNEQFF | TGTGCCATCAACCTAGCGAAAAACAATGAGCAGTTCTTC
TRBJ2-1 | TRBD2 | few | TRBV6-5 | CASSYSILLGTRSDEQFF | TGTGCCAGCAGTTACTCTATCCTCCTTGGGACTAGAAGTGATGAGCAGTTCTTC
TRBJ2-7 | TRBD2 | - | TRBV6-6 | CASSYSNRGLAAFSYEQYF | TGTGCCAGCAGTTACTCGAATCGTGGCCTAGCGGCCTTCTCCTACGAGCAGTACTTC
TRBJ1-2 | - | - | TRBV7-9 | CASSLGARDYTF | TGTGCCAGCAGCTTAGGGGCACGGGACTACACCTTC
TRBJ2-2 | TRBD2 | many | TRBV28 | CASSWPRRRELIIGELFF | TGTGCCAGCAGTTGGCCAAGAAGGCGGGAGTTAATTATCGGGGAGCTGTTTTTT
TRBJ1-2 | TRBD1 | - | TRBV29-1 | CSVGQGDGYTF | TGCAGCGTGGGACAGGGGGACGGCTACACCTTC
TRBJ1-5 | - | many | TRBV30 | CAWSVFSRLGSNQPQHF | TGTGCCTGGAGTGTATTCTCTCGCCTGGGTAGCAATCAGCCCCAGCATTTT
TRBJ2-5 | TRBD1 | - | TRBV27 | CASSSGTGGVRETQYF | TGTGCCAGCAGTTCCGGGACAGGGGGCGTGAGAGAGACCCAGTACTTC
TRBJ2-1 | - | few | TRBV29-1 | CSVEREARLYNEQFF | TGCAGCGTTGAACGGGAAGCGAGACTCTACAATGAGCAGTTCTTC
TRBJ1-2 | - | - | TRBV7-9 | CASSYYRANYGYTF | TGTGCCAGCAGCTACTACAGGGCTAACTATGGCTACACCTTC
TRBJ1-1 | TRBD1 | - | TRBV19 | CASSILPTGLMNTEAFF | TGTGCCAGTAGTATCCTCCCGACAGGGTTGATGAACACTGAAGCTTTCTTT
TRBJ2-1 | TRBD2 | - | TRBV7-9 | CASRRQGASGRDNEQFF | TGTGCCAGCAGGAGGCAGGGTGCTAGCGGGAGGGACAATGAGCAGTTCTTC
TRBJ2-1 | - | many | TRBV12-3/TRBV12-4 | CASTLPGVPYNEQFF | TGTGCCAGCACCCTCCCAGGGGTTCCCTACAATGAGCAGTTCTTC
TRBJ2-3 | TRBD2 | - | TRBV5-1 | CASSLLAANTQYF | TGCGCCAGCAGCTTACTAGCGGCGAATACGCAGTATTTT
TRBJ2-5 | TRBD1 | few | TRBV29-1 | CSVDFYHRTGKNGQYF | TGCAGCGTTGACTTCTATCACAGGACAGGGAAAAATGGCCAGTACTTC
TRBJ1-6 | TRBD1 | few | TRBV24-1 | CATSDDGTGRVRNSPLHF | TGTGCCACCAGTGATGATGGGACAGGGCGGGTCCGTAATTCACCCCTCCACTTT
TRBJ1-6 | - | - | TRBV2 | CASSEVPNSPLHF | TGTGCCAGCAGTGAGGTCCCGAATTCACCCCTCCACTTT
TRBJ2-3 | TRBD2 | few | TRBV7-2 | CASSLSLAGYRPDTQYF | TGTGCCAGCAGCTTATCGTTAGCGGGATACCGGCCAGATACGCAGTATTTT
TRBJ2-7 | TRBD2 | - | TRBV27 | CASSWTSASYEQYF | TGTGCCAGCAGTTGGACTAGCGCTTCCTACGAGCAGTACTTC
TRBJ2-7 | TRBD1 | - | TRBV11-1 | CASSYYRSGQDGSSYEQYF | TGTGCCAGCAGCTACTACCGTTCCGGACAGGACGGAAGCTCCTACGAGCAGTACTTC
TRBJ2-3 | TRBD2 | - | TRBV6-5 | CATSTSGSLLATDTQYF | TGTGCCACCAGTACTAGCGGGAGCCTTTTGGCGACAGATACGCAGTATTTT
TRBJ2-7 | TRBD1 | many | TRBV6-2/TRBV6-3 | CASSSSGTGGYEQYF | TGTGCCAGCAGTTCCTCCGGGACAGGGGGCTACGAGCAGTACTTC
TRBJ1-2 | - | once | TRBV19 | CASSPKAGDYGYTF | TGTGCCAGTAGTCCTAAGGCAGGGGACTATGGCTACACCTTC
TRBJ2-3 | TRBD1 | many | TRBV20-1 | CSARRDSFTDTQYF | TGCAGTGCTAGGAGGGACAGCTTCACAGATACGCAGTATTTT
TRBJ2-7 | - | - | TRBV6-2/TRBV6-3 | CATGGVDEQYF | TGTGCCACCGGAGGGGTGGACGAGCAGTACTTC
TRBJ2-2 | - | few | TRBV20-1 | CSALGEFDTGELFF | TGCAGTGCTTTGGGCGAATTTGACACCGGGGAGCTGTTTTTT
TRBJ2-5 | TRBD2 | few | TRBV20-1 | CSARHSGILETQYF | TGCAGTGCTAGACATAGCGGGATCTTAGAGACCCAGTACTTC
TRBJ2-7 | - | many | TRBV15 | CATSNFGSSYEQYF | TGTGCCACCAGCAACTTTGGGAGTTCCTACGAGCAGTACTTC
TRBJ2-3 | - | few | TRBV28 | CASSHYALWLGDRSTDTQYF | TGTGCCAGCAGTCATTACGCCCTTTGGCTAGGGGACCGGTCCACAGATACGCAGTATTTT
TRBJ2-5 | - | - | TRBV5-1 | CASSSLSGFGTQYF | TGCGCCAGCAGCTCGCTCTCAGGGTTCGGGACCCAGTACTTC